These 29 T cell receptor beta chains share one sample of origin, sequenced in a study of CD8 T cells in ankylosing spondylitis. TCRdb processed the 5' RACE reads anew with MiXCR; each CDR3 protein has one entry. The table includes around 150,000 distinct CDR3 sequences, under 45% detected once. The sample consisted of synovial fluid, either unsorted or a sorted T cell fraction (not recorded which). Every receptor here comes from a male donor with ankylosing spondylitis.

V and J are TRBV7-2 and TRBJ2-1; 9 nucleotides line up with TRBD2. Per germline, CDR1 SGHTA and CDR2 FQGNSA. V lost 0 bases to trimming and J lost 5 bases; unmatched junction nucleotides: 8. This CDR3 comprises 17 residues. The CDR3 loop reads CASSLALAGYPHNEQFF. The CDR3 DNA follows: TGTGCCAGCAGCTTAGCCCTAGCGGGGTACCCCCACAATGAGCAGTTCTTC. Full variable domain (remainder filled in from reference TRBV7-2 and TRBJ2-1): GAGVSQSPSNKVTEKGKDVELRCDPISGHTALYWYRQSLGQGLEFLIYFQGNSAPDKSGLPSDRFSAERTGGSVSTLTIQRTQQEDSAVYLCASSLALAGYPHNEQFFGPGTRLTVL.

V gene TRBV13 combines with J gene TRBJ2-5; 8 bases are a match to TRBD2. The CDR3 sequence is 15 residues long. Germline V CDR1 and CDR2: PRHDT, FYEKMQ (reference sequence). V was pared by 1 base and J by 4 bases, with 5 bases of the junction left unmatched. CDR3 sequence reads: CASSLAAGVGETQYF. In nucleotides, the CDR3 is TGTGCCAGCAGCTTAGCAGCGGGAGTTGGAGAGACCCAGTACTTC.

This clonotype was counted only a few times. The V gene is TRBV5-1, the J gene TRBJ2-7, with D unclear. The length of the CDR3 is 12 residues. Germline CDR1 is SGHRS and CDR2 is YFSETQ. V lost 0 bases and J 5 bases, leaving 6 bases between the germline ends. The CDR3 region has the DNA TGCGCCAGCAGCTTGGCGGTCGACGAGCAGTACTTC. This encodes CASSLAVDEQYF.

V gene TRBV12-3 or TRBV12-4 combines with J gene TRBJ2-1, with TRBD2 identical over 7 bases. The ends lost 5 bases at V and 2 bases at J; junction bases unmatched: 3. The CDR3 is made up of 14 amino acids. CDR3 residues: CASSPGGTYNEQFF. The CDR3 coding sequence is TGTGCCAGCAGTCCGGGGGGAACCTACAATGAGCAGTTCTTC.

The chain recombines TRBV10-2 with TRBJ1-2; 9 bases map to TRBD1. Germline trimming cut 6 bases from V and 6 bases from J; bases unmatched to any gene: 8. Germline CDR1 and CDR2: WSHSY and SAAADI. This CDR3 contains 14 residues. CDR3 DNA sequence: TGCGCCAGCAGCGTCGGGACAGGGCCGGATGGCTACACCTTC. It translates to CASSVGTGPDGYTF.

The chain carries TRBV9 and TRBJ2-7; D is unclear. This CDR3 has 15 residues. Trimming pared 0 bases from V and 3 bases from J, leaving 13 bases between. CDR1 and CDR2 from the germline V gene are SGDLS and YYNGEE. The CDR3 bases are TGTGCCAGCAGCGTAGGTCGCTCATCGGGCTACGAGCAGTACTTC. The encoded protein is CASSVGRSSGYEQYF. Variable domain in full (rest from reference TRBV9 and TRBJ2-7): DSGVTQTPKHLITATGQRVTLRCSPRSGDLSVYWYQQSLDQGLQFLIQYYNGEERAKGNILERFSAQQFPDLHSELNLSSLELGDSALYFCASSVGRSSGYEQYFGPGTRLTVT.

The CDR3 loop is CASSLVGTSGRDTQYF. For the CDR3, the DNA is TGTGCCAGCAGCTTAGTAGGAACTAGCGGGAGAGATACGCAGTATTTT. The chain recombines TRBV7-2 with TRBJ2-3, with 11 bases aligning to TRBD2. This CDR3 is 16 amino acids long. Trimming took 1 base from V and 5 from J; bases not matched to a gene: 5. Per the germline V gene, CDR1 is SGHTA and CDR2 is FQGNSA.

The chain recombines TRBV12-3 or TRBV12-4 with TRBJ2-2; the D call may be TRBD1 or TRBD2 (7 bases each). This CDR3 has 16 residues. V was cut by 2 bases and J by 3 bases, with 13 bases left in between. The CDR3 region is CASSLWAGGDTGELFF. CDR3 bases: TGTGCCAGCAGTTTATGGGCAGGGGGGGACACCGGGGAGCTGTTTTTT.

This clonotype was observed a few times. The V gene is TRBV29-1, the J gene TRBJ2-2; 9 nucleotides align to TRBD1. CDR1 is SQVTM and CDR2 is ANQGSEA in the germline V gene. The CDR3 runs 13 residues. The junction had 1 base not matched to a gene; V was cut back by 1 base and J by 7 bases. The DNA for the CDR3 is TGCAGCGTTGAAGGGACAGGGGACGGGGAGCTGTTTTTT. It is translated as CSVEGTGDGELFF.

The chain uses TRBV5-1 and TRBJ2-1; the D is unclear. This CDR3 spans 16 amino acids. V was cut by 0 bases and J by 0 bases, with 10 bases left in between. Germline V gene sequence: CDR1 SGHRS, CDR2 YFSETQ. The CDR3 spells CASSLVGKSSYNEQFF. The CDR3 DNA reads TGCGCCAGCAGCTTGGTTGGTAAGAGCTCCTACAATGAGCAGTTCTTC. Drawing the rest from reference TRBV5-1 and TRBJ2-1, the complete variable domain is KAGVTQTPRYLIKTRGQQVTLSCSPISGHRSVSWYQQTPGQGLQFLFEYFSETQRNKGNFPGRFSGRQFSNSRSEMNVSTLELGDSALYLCASSLVGKSSYNEQFFGPGTRLTVL.

The chain uses TRBV9 and TRBJ1-5; D is uncertain. V was cut by 0 bases and J by 2 bases, with 6 bases left in between. This CDR3 comprises 14 residues. Germline values: CDR1 SGDLS, CDR2 YYNGEE. The CDR3 here is CASSVGVGNQPQHF. The CDR3 coding sequence is TGTGCCAGCAGCGTAGGGGTTGGCAATCAGCCCCAGCATTTT.

The chain recombines TRBV4-1 with TRBJ1-1; D unresolved. Germline V CDR1 and CDR2: MGHRA, YSYEKL. The CDR3 is 14 amino acids. Trimming shortened V by 4 bases and J by 0 bases, and 9 bases separated the two germline ends. Written as DNA, the CDR3 is TGCGCCAGCAGCCGAACCCTCCTGAACACTGAAGCTTTCTTT. Its protein product is CASSRTLLNTEAFF.

This clonotype was counted only a few times. The genes are TRBV6-2 or TRBV6-3 and TRBJ2-2; D might be TRBD2 (5 bases). Trimming took 6 bases from V and 6 from J, leaving 23 bases between them. Germline CDR1 reads MNHEY; CDR2 reads SVGEGT. The CDR3 has 17 amino acids. CDR3 sequence (DNA): TGTGCCAGCAGCCCCCTAGCTTCGTTTTTTCTGGCCGGGGAGCTGTTTTTT. This codes for CASSPLASFFLAGELFF.

The chain couples TRBV7-9 to TRBJ1-1; no definite D call. CDR1 and CDR2 (germline): SEHNR, FQNEAQ (reference sequence). V lost 5 bases to trimming and J lost 4 bases, with 11 bases between them. The CDR3 spans 13 residues. The CDR3 spells CASSLETRTEAFF. CDR3 DNA: TGTGCCAGCAGCCTAGAGACCCGCACTGAAGCTTTCTTT.

The genes are TRBV10-3 and TRBJ2-1; D not resolved. The germline V gene encodes CDR1 ENHRY and CDR2 SYGVKD. The CDR3 has 12 amino acids. Deletions cut 3 bases from V and 3 bases from J, with 3 bases between. The CDR3 reads CAISESYNEQFF. As DNA, the CDR3 is TGTGCCATCAGTGAAAGCTACAATGAGCAGTTCTTC.

The rearrangement links TRBV28 to TRBJ2-3; D is perhaps TRBD2 (6 bases). CDR3 length: 16 amino acids. V was cut by 7 bases and J by 5 bases, with 22 bases left in between. Looked up from germline, CDR1 is MDHEN and CDR2 is SYDVKM. CDR3 nucleotide sequence: TGTGCCAGCACCCCGGAGGGGAACTTACCGGGAGATACGCAGTATTTT. It is translated as CASTPEGNLPGDTQYF.

The table lists this clonotype with a count of one. This rearrangement joins TRBV3-1 to TRBJ2-5, with D perhaps matching TRBD1 (5 bases). This CDR3 is 15 amino acids long. Deletions cut 4 bases from V and 0 bases from J, with 12 bases between. Germline loops: CDR1 LGHDT, CDR2 YNNKEL (reference sequence). This CDR3 reads CASSLGLGYQETQYF. The CDR3 DNA sequence: TGTGCCAGCAGCCTGGGGCTAGGCTACCAAGAGACCCAGTACTTC.

CDR3: CASSAGEPNYGYTF. CDR3 nucleotide sequence: TGTGCCAGCAGTGCGGGCGAACCCAACTATGGCTACACCTTC. The rearrangement uses TRBV2 and TRBJ1-2; D remains unclear. Germline V gives CDR1 SNHLY, CDR2 FYNNEI. V dropped 4 bases and J dropped 2 bases, with 11 bases sitting between them. The CDR3 consists of 14 residues. The whole variable domain, filled in from reference TRBV2 and TRBJ1-2, reads EPEVTQTPSHQVTQMGQEVILRCVPISNHLYFYWYRQILGQKVEFLVSFYNNEISEKSEIFDDQFSVERPDGSNFTLKIRSTKLEDSAMYFCASSAGEPNYGYTFGSGTRLTVV.

In its sample, this clonotype was seen a few times. The rearrangement links TRBV29-1 to TRBJ2-2, with 10 bases lining up with TRBD2. Trimming removed 3 bases from V and 6 bases from J; junction bases left unmatched: 4. Germline V CDR1 and CDR2: SQVTM, ANQGSEA. CDR3 length equals 14 residues. The CDR3 DNA follows: TGCAGCGTTGACGAGCGGGGGGGCGCCGGGGAGCTGTTTTTT. It yields the protein CSVDERGGAGELFF.

The chain employs TRBV5-1 and TRBJ2-6; D is unresolved. CDR3 length equals 18 residues. Germline V gives CDR1 SGHRS, CDR2 YFSETQ. V lost 1 base and J lost 0, with 14 bases in between. CDR3 DNA: TGCGCCAGCAGCTTGTCCGGTTACCGTCTCTCTGGGGCCAACGTCCTGACTTTC. Residues: CASSLSGYRLSGANVLTF.

The rearrangement uses TRBV4-1 and TRBJ2-7, with a possible D match to TRBD2 (5 bases). CDR1 and CDR2 from the germline V gene are MGHRA and YSYEKL. Between the trimmed V and J ends, which lost 0 bases and 4 bases, there was a span of 13 bases. The CDR3 consists of 15 residues. The DNA of the CDR3 is TGCGCCAGCAGCCAAGAGGACTGGGGTTCGTACGAGCAGTACTTC. It codes for CASSQEDWGSYEQYF.

V is TRBV19 and J is TRBJ2-1, with D unresolved. The V and J ends lost 6 bases and 3 bases respectively, with 9 bases between them. From germline, CDR1 is LNHDA and CDR2 SQIVND (reference sequence). The CDR3 is 13 residues long. CDR3 protein: CASRYPDYNEQFF. The DNA for the CDR3 is TGTGCCAGTAGATACCCGGACTACAATGAGCAGTTCTTC.

V and J are TRBV7-8 and TRBJ2-7, with D possibly TRBD1 on 7 matching bases. Germline lookup yields CDR1 SGHVS and CDR2 FQNEAQ. The V gene lost 3 bases and the J gene lost 3 bases, with 15 bases spanning the gap. The CDR3 consists of 15 residues. CDR3 sequence: CASSFRGARSYEQYF. CDR3 DNA sequence: TGTGCCAGCAGCTTCAGGGGGGCGCGAAGCTACGAGCAGTACTTC. Complete variable domain (other parts from reference TRBV7-8 and TRBJ2-7): GAGVSQSPRYKVAKRGQDVALRCDPISGHVSLFWYQQALGQGPEFLTYFQNEAQLDKSGLPSDRFFAERPEGSVSTLKIQRTQQEDSAVYLCASSFRGARSYEQYFGPGTRLTVT.

The count of this clonotype is one. This sequence joins TRBV27 and TRBJ1-5; D gene uncertain. V was trimmed by 3 bases and J by 4 bases, leaving 4 bases between them. The CDR3 is 12 residues long. Germline loops: CDR1 MNHEY, CDR2 SMNVEV (reference sequence). Written as DNA, the CDR3 is TGTGCCAGCAGTTTCGTAAATCAGCCCCAGCATTTT. Protein: CASSFVNQPQHF.

CDR3 region: CASSPETVFTDTQYF. The CDR3 DNA sequence: TGTGCCAGCAGCCCGGAGACAGTCTTCACAGATACGCAGTATTTT. This chain uses TRBV7-9 with TRBJ2-3, with a possible D match to TRBD1 (5 bases). This CDR3 has 15 residues. Germline loops: CDR1 SEHNR, CDR2 FQNEAQ (reference sequence). V was trimmed by 5 bases and J by 2 bases, leaving 14 bases between them.

This clonotype was seen once. This sequence joins TRBV12-3 or TRBV12-4 and TRBJ2-7, with TRBD2 matching over 8 bases. J lost 4 bases, V lost 3 bases, and 8 bases had no gene match. The CDR3 is 15 residues long. The CDR3 coding sequence is TGTGCCAGCAGTTTCTGGGCCAGCGGGGGTTACGAGCAGTACTTC. Translating it yields CASSFWASGGYEQYF.

The chain uses TRBV27 and TRBJ2-2, with D unresolved. Germline V gene lookup returns CDR1 MNHEY and CDR2 SMNVEV (reference sequence). This CDR3 contains 14 residues. Trimming took off 3 bases at V and 1 base at J, with 6 bases between the two ends. CDR3 bases: TGTGCCAGCAGTTTCACGGTGAACACCGGGGAGCTGTTTTTT. It specifies CASSFTVNTGELFF.

This clonotype was counted only a few times. V is TRBV12-3 or TRBV12-4 and J is TRBJ2-6; D is ambiguous. This CDR3 spans 17 amino acids. Trimming left V 2 bases short and J 0 bases short, with 11 bases between. The CDR3 nucleotides read TGTGCCAGCAGTTTACCTTGGGTAGGCTCTGGGGCCAACGTCCTGACTTTC. As protein: CASSLPWVGSGANVLTF.

The V call is TRBV5-6, the J call TRBJ2-1; D is ambiguous. Trimming took 0 bases from V and 0 from J, leaving 10 bases between them. Germline V gives CDR1 SGHDT, CDR2 YYEEEE. The CDR3 contains 16 residues. CDR3 nucleotides: TGTGCCAGCAGCTTGGATCTGACGGTCTCCTACAATGAGCAGTTCTTC. It codes for CASSLDLTVSYNEQFF.